This T cell receptor (beta chain) was profiled in a study of regulatory T cells in long-lasting Graves disease. Overall study results and limits: Compared with new cases, persistent Graves' patients showed reduced TCR diversity.

Germline CDR1 is LNHDA and CDR2 is SQIVND (reference sequence). CDR3 length: 14 residues. The germline V and J ends were trimmed by 5 bases and 4 bases, with 15 bases remaining between them. This clonotype showed up just a few times. Its antigen is unidentified. The time point denotes: newly diagnosed GD, antithyroid drugs for less than 3 months. The authors made the TCR library using RNA they extracted from PBMCs. Each of the patients was recruited from an endocrinology department situated in Xi'an, China. Through Arm-PCR of CDR3 regions and iRepertoire HTBI primers, TCR beta libraries were built. TCRdb reprocessed the multiplex PCR reads via MiXCR and lists one record per CDR3 protein. Here the sample spans hundreds of thousands of distinct CDR3 sequences, about 15% being singletons. This sample also appeared in a second study, on T cells in Graves' hyperthyroidism and ophthalmopathy. That source reports: A set of HTBI primers served as the primers for a first-round RT-PCR of the TCR CDR3. Blood also contained most expanded thyroid clonotypes above 0.001.

The chain has TRBV19 and TRBJ2-7; either TRBD1 or TRBD2 may supply D (5 bases each). The starting material was peripheral blood mononuclear cells (PBMCs), obtained at new diagnosis, from a patient treated with antithyroid drugs. This receptor was obtained from a woman between 40 and 65 years old with Graves disease. This chain's CDR3 is CASSPGQRGYEQYF. CDR3 in DNA: TGTGCCAGTAGTCCGGGCCAGAGGGGATACGAGCAGTACTTC. The complete variable domain, with remaining parts taken from reference TRBV19 and TRBJ2-7, reads DGGITQSPKYLFRKEGQNVTLSCEQNLNHDAMYWYRQDPGQGLRLIYYSQIVNDFQKGDIAEGYSVSREKKESFPLTVTSAQKNPTAFYLCASSPGQRGYEQYFGPGTRLTVT.